The 3 T cell receptor beta chains below were found in one sample sequenced in a study of T-cell memory formation after mild COVID-19. TCRdb reanalysed the 5' RACE reads using MiXCR and keeps one entry per CDR3 protein. Of 350,000 to 400,000 distinct CDR3 sequences in the sample, around an eighth were seen once. The sequenced sample was PBMCs or a T cell subset sorted from them (not recorded which). Receptors originate from a young man who had mild COVID-19 (a few samples of this study predate the infection). Cell type and time point are not known.

This clonotype came up a few times. The chain combines TRBV4-1 with TRBJ2-1; D call uncertain. The CDR3 spans 14 residues. Germline V gene data show CDR1 as MGHRA and CDR2 as YSYEKL. Trimming shortened V by 0 bases and J by 6 bases, and 9 bases separated the two germline ends. The CDR3 region has the DNA TGCGCCAGCAGCCAAGATGCAGATCTCAATGAGCAGTTCTTC. It yields the protein CASSQDADLNEQFF.

This clonotype has more than one count but fewer than ten. The V call is TRBV5-1, the J call TRBJ1-4; D perhaps matches TRBD1 (5 bases). Trimming removed 4 bases at V and 3 bases at J, with 10 bases between. Germline V CDR1 and CDR2: SGHRS, YFSETQ. This CDR3 contains 14 residues. CDR3: CASSTGTANEKLFF. The CDR3 DNA reads TGCGCCAGCAGCACCGGGACGGCTAATGAAAAACTGTTTTTT.

The chain links TRBV7-2 to TRBJ1-3; 9 bases agree with TRBD1. V lost 3 bases, J lost 5 bases, and 5 bases stayed unmatched. The CDR3 totals 15 residues. Germline assignment: CDR1 SGHTA and CDR2 FQGNSA. The CDR3 region is CASSFGDRDRNTIYF. CDR3 DNA: TGTGCCAGCAGCTTTGGGGACAGGGACAGAAACACCATATATTTT.